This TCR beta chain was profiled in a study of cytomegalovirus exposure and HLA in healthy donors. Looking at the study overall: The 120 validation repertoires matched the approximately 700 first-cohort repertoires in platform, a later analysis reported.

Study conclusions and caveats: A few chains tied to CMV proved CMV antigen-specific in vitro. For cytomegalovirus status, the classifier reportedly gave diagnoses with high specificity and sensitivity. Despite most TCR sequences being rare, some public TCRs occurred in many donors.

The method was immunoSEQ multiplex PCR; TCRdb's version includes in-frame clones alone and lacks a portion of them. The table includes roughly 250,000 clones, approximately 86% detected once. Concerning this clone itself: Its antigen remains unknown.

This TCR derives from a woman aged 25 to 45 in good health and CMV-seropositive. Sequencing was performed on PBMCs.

CDR3 nucleotide sequence: TGTGCCAGCTCACCACCTTCAGGGATAACGCAGTATTTT. This sequence encodes CASSPPSGITQYF. This rearrangement joins TRBV18 to TRBJ2-3, with D possibly matching TRBD1 (5 bases). Trimming cost V 0 bases and J 9 bases, with 10 bases left between them. Looked up from germline, CDR1 is KGHSH and CDR2 is LQKENI. This CDR3 is 13 amino acids long.